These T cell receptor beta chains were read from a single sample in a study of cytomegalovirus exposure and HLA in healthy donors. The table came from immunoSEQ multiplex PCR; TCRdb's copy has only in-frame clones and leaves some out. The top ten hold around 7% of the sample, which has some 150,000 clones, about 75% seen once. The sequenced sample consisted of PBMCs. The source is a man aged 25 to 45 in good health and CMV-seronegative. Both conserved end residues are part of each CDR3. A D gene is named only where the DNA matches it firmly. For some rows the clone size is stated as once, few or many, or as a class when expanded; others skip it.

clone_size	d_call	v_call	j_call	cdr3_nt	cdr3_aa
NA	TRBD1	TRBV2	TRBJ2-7	TGTGCCAGCAGTTCGGGACAGGGCGCCTACGAGCAGTACTTC	CASSSGQGAYEQYF
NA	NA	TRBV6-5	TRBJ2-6	TGTGCCAGCAGGTCCTCGGGCTCTGGGGCCAACGGCCTGACTTTC	CASRSSGSGANGLTF
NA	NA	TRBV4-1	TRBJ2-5	TGCGCCAGCAGCCAACCTGGACAGTTGGAGACCCAGTACTTC	CASSQPGQLETQYF
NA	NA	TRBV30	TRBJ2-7	TGTGCCTGGAGTGTATCATACGAGCAGTACTTC	CAWSVSYEQYF
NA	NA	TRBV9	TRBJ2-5	TGTGCCAGCAGCACAGGGTCTGGGGAGACCCAGTACTTC	CASSTGSGETQYF
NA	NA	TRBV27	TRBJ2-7	TGTGCCAGCAGTCCCCACCCCCCCGAGATTTACGAGCAGTACTTC	CASSPHPPEIYEQYF
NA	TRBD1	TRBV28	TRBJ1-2	TGTGCCAGCAGCGGGGGACAGGGAAAAAACTATGGCTACACCTTC	CASSGGQGKNYGYTF
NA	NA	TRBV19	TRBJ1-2	TGTGCCAGTAGTATCTGGGTTCGAGGCTATGGCTATGGCTACACCTTC	CASSIWVRGYGYGYTF
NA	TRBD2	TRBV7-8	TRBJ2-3	TGTGCCAGCAGCTTCCGGACTAGCGGGAGGGCAGATACGCAGTATTTT	CASSFRTSGRADTQYF
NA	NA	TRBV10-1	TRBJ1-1	TGCGCCAGCATTTCGGGGGTGGCACCGCTCCTGCATATGAACACTGAAGCTTTCTTT	CASISGVAPLLHMNTEAFF
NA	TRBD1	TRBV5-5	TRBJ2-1	TGTGCCAGCAGCTTTGGGAACATTAGGGGACAGGGGGCGACGATATGGTTCTTC	CASSFGNIRGQGATIWFF
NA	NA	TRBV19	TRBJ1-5	TGTGCCAGTAGTCCCGCAGGTCCTTATCAGCCCCAGCATTTT	CASSPAGPYQPQHF
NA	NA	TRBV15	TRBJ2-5	TGTGCCACCAGCCACCGCGGGCGGCGGGGGCTAGGGGAGACCCAGTACTTC	CATSHRGRRGLGETQYF
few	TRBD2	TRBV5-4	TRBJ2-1	TGTGCCAGCAGCTTACCCGGGACTAGCGGGAGTTATGAGCAGTTCTTC	CASSLPGTSGSYEQFF
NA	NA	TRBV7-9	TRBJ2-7	TGTGCCAGCAGCCCGGGAGACCGAAACTACGAGCAGTACTTC	CASSPGDRNYEQYF
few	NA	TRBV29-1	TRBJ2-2	TGCAGCGTTGCTACCGACAGACTCACCGGGGAGCTGTTTTTT	CSVATDRLTGELFF
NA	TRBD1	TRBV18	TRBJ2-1	TGTGCCAGCTCGCGAAACCCAGGGGGCAATGAGCAGTTCTTC	CASSRNPGGNEQFF
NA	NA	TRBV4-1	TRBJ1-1	TGCGCCAGCAGCCTCGGGACTCACACTGAAGCTTTCTTT	CASSLGTHTEAFF
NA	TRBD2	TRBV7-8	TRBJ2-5	TGTGCCAGCAGCTTAGGGGCGGGACTAGTATCCCAAGAGACCCAGTACTTC	CASSLGAGLVSQETQYF
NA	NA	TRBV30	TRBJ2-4	TGTGCCTGGAGTCACCGAGGGTTTACCAAAAACATTCAGTACTTC	CAWSHRGFTKNIQYF
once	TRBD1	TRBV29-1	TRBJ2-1	TGCAGCGTTTTAGACAGGGTTGACTACAATGAGCAGTTCTTC	CSVLDRVDYNEQFF
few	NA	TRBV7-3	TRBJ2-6	TGTGCCAGCAGTTCAACAGGGTCCGGGGGGGTCCTGACTTTC	CASSSTGSGGVLTF
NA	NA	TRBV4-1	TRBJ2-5	TGCGCCAGCAGCCAAGAAGGTGGCCCGAGGTCGGGGGAGACCCAGTACTTC	CASSQEGGPRSGETQYF
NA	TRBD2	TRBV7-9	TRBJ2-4	TGTGCCAGCAGCCCCAGCACCCGACTAGCTCGTGGCAAAAACATTCAGTACTTC	CASSPSTRLARGKNIQYF
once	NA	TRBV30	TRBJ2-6	TGTGCCTGGAGTGGAGGCAGCTCTGGGGCCAACGTCCTGACTTTC	CAWSGGSSGANVLTF
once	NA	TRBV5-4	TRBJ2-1	TGTGCCAGCAGCTTGGGGACTTCCAATGAGCAGTTCTTC	CASSLGTSNEQFF
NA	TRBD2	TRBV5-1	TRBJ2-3	TGCGCCAGCAGCTTGGCCCCAGCGGGGGCCACAGATACGCAGTATTTT	CASSLAPAGATDTQYF
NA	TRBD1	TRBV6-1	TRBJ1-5	TGTGCCAGCAGCCTGGGGGGACAGGGGGGACAGCCCCAGCATTTT	CASSLGGQGGQPQHF
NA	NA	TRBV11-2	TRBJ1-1	TGTGCCAGCAGCCCTAGACAGAGGAGGAACACTGAAGCTTTCTTT	CASSPRQRRNTEAFF
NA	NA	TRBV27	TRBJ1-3	TGTGCCAGCAGTTCCTTAGCGGGAGGAAACACCATATATTTT	CASSSLAGGNTIYF
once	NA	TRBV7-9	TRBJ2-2	TGTGCCAGCAGCTTAGCGCGCGAGACAGGAGTAGGGACCGGGGAGCTGTTTTTT	CASSLARETGVGTGELFF
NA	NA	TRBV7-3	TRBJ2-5	TGTGCCAGCAGCCCACCGGAGGATATTGAGGGAGAGACCCAGTACTTC	CASSPPEDIEGETQYF
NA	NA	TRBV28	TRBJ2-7	TGTGCCAGCACTCAAAGGGGGACGGGGTACTTC	CASTQRGTGYF
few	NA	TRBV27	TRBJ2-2	TGTGCCAGCAGGGAAGGGGCAGGAAGGAACACCGGGGAGCTGTTTTTT	CASREGAGRNTGELFF
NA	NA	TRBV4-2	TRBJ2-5	TGTGCCAGCAGCCAAGTGGGGGCGGCCGGCGAGACCCAGTACTTC	CASSQVGAAGETQYF
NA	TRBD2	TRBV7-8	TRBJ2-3	TGTGCCAGCAGCTCGGTAGCGGGAGTTAGGGATACGCAGTATTTT	CASSSVAGVRDTQYF
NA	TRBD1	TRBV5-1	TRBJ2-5	TGCGCCAGCAGCCAACAGGGGGTCCAAGAGACCCAGTACTTC	CASSQQGVQETQYF
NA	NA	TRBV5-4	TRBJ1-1	TGTGCCAGCAGCTTGGGACTCATGAACACTGAAGCTTTCTTT	CASSLGLMNTEAFF
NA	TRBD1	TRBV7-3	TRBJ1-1	TGTGCCAGCAGAGGGGACAGTTACACTGAAGCTTTCTTT	CASRGDSYTEAFF
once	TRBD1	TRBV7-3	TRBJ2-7	TGTGCCAGCAGGCTTAAGGGGGGGACAGGGGCCCCCTACGAGCAGTACTTC	CASRLKGGTGAPYEQYF
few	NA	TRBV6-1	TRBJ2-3	TGTGCCAGCAGAACGGACTCCACAGATACGCAGTATTTT	CASRTDSTDTQYF
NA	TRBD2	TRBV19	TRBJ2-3	TGTGCCAGTAGTACGGGACTAGCGGGGGGCGGGGGCACAGATACGCAGTATTTT	CASSTGLAGGGGTDTQYF
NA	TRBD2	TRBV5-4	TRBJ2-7	TGTGCCAGCAGCTTACGGACTAGCTTTACCTACAGCTCCTACGAGCAGTACTTC	CASSLRTSFTYSSYEQYF
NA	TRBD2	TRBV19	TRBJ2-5	TGTGCCAGTAGTATAATAAGGAGCGGGAATCGCCAAGAGACCCAGTACTTC	CASSIIRSGNRQETQYF
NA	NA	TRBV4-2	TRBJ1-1	TGTACCAGCAGCCAAGATCTCCAGGGAGGCACTGAAGCTTTCTTT	CTSSQDLQGGTEAFF
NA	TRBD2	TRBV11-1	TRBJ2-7	TGTGCCAGCAGCACCCCATACCCCGCGGGAGGGGCCTACGAGCAGTACTTC	CASSTPYPAGGAYEQYF